This is a list of T cell receptor beta chains from one sample in a study of shared clonotypes between healthy human individuals. Libraries were prepared by immunoSEQ multiplex PCR; TCRdb keeps only in-frame clonotypes and omits some of them. The sample contains some 740,000 clones, 80% to 95% of which appear only once. Sequenced input: naive CD8+ T cells sorted from blood. All receptors come from a man aged 25-40 years in good health. Both conserved end residues are part of each CDR3. A D gene is named only where the DNA matches it firmly. Not every row has a clone size; where given, it reads once, few, many or a size class.

V,size,J,D,CDR3,DNA
TRBV6-1,-,TRBJ2-2,-,CAGRTEYTGELFF,TGTGCCGGCCGGACAGAATACACCGGGGAGCTGTTTTTT
TRBV6-6,-,TRBJ1-1,TRBD1,CASSYPRDSLIEAFF,TGTGCCAGCAGCTACCCCCGGGACAGCCTAATTGAAGCTTTCTTT
TRBV7-2,-,TRBJ2-7,-,CASSFSLLYEQYF,TGTGCCAGCAGCTTTTCCCTTCTCTACGAGCAGTACTTC
TRBV4-3,-,TRBJ2-1,-,CASAWQGGWGEANEQFF,TGCGCCAGTGCCTGGCAAGGGGGCTGGGGGGAAGCCAATGAGCAGTTCTTC
TRBV7-9,-,TRBJ2-7,-,CASSLAQGGEQYF,TGTGCCAGCAGCTTAGCGCAGGGGGGCGAGCAGTACTTC
TRBV18,-,TRBJ2-5,TRBD2,CASSPREREVQETQYF,TGTGCCAGCTCACCCAGGGAGCGGGAGGTCCAAGAGACCCAGTACTTC
TRBV4-1,-,TRBJ2-1,TRBD1,CASSPGQGYEQFF,TGCGCCAGCAGTCCGGGACAGGGGTATGAGCAGTTCTTC
TRBV16,once,TRBJ2-7,TRBD1,CASSQSGDRGLGEQYF,TGTGCCAGCAGCCAATCCGGGGACAGGGGGCTAGGCGAGCAGTACTTC
TRBV15,-,TRBJ2-1,TRBD2,CATSRDVASGSGEQFF,TGTGCCACCAGCAGAGATGTGGCTAGCGGGAGTGGTGAGCAGTTCTTC
TRBV19,-,TRBJ2-3,TRBD2,CASSTSGSTDTQYF,TGTGCCAGTTCGACTAGCGGCAGCACAGATACGCAGTATTTT
TRBV19,-,TRBJ1-1,-,CASSIREGITEAFF,TGTGCCAGTAGTATACGGGAGGGGATCACTGAAGCTTTCTTT
TRBV6-1,once,TRBJ1-2,-,CASSEEYYGYTF,TGTGCCAGCAGTGAAGAGTACTATGGCTACACCTTC
TRBV7-7,-,TRBJ2-2,-,CASSYTNTGELFF,TGTGCTAGCAGCTACACGAACACCGGGGAGCTGTTTTTT
TRBV5-5,once,TRBJ1-5,TRBD1,CASSLAQGGNQPQHF,TGTGCCAGCAGCTTGGCCCAGGGGGGCAATCAGCCCCAGCATTTT
TRBV27,-,TRBJ2-7,TRBD1,CASSIQGAGTGEQYF,TGTGCCAGCAGTATACAGGGGGCTGGGACTGGCGAGCAGTACTTC
TRBV29-1,-,TRBJ2-7,TRBD2,CSVVGGRSLSGEQYF,TGCAGCGTTGTTGGCGGGAGGAGCCTCAGCGGCGAGCAGTACTTC
TRBV9,-,TRBJ2-3,-,CAIGDTQYF,TGTGCCATCGGAGATACGCAGTATTTT
TRBV7-9,-,TRBJ2-5,-,CASSLASSYGDQETQYF,TGTGCCAGCAGCTTAGCGTCCAGCTACGGCGATCAAGAGACCCAGTACTTC
TRBV7-6,-,TRBJ2-5,-,CASSSEETQYF,TGTGCCAGCAGCTCTGAGGAGACCCAGTACTTC
TRBV5-5,-,TRBJ2-2,TRBD2,CASSLVSGRAGELFF,TGTGCCAGCAGCTTGGTCAGCGGGAGGGCCGGGGAGCTGTTTTTT
TRBV6-5,-,TRBJ1-1,TRBD1,CASSNPGQGDRGAFF,TGTGCCAGCAGTAACCCGGGACAGGGAGATCGTGGAGCTTTCTTT
TRBV18,-,TRBJ2-7,TRBD2,CASSPPKVWEGIYEQYF,TGTGCCAGCTCACCACCTAAAGTGTGGGAGGGCATCTACGAGCAGTACTTC
TRBV7-6,many,TRBJ1-4,TRBD1,CASSAGTGEGEKLFF,TGTGCCAGCAGCGCAGGGACAGGGGAGGGCGAAAAACTGTTTTTT
TRBV7-8,-,TRBJ2-1,-,CASKEGSYLHEQFF,TGTGCAAGCAAGGAGGGATCCTATTTGCATGAGCAGTTCTTC
TRBV28,-,TRBJ1-4,-,CASSSALAEKLFF,TGTGCCAGCAGTTCGGCATTAGCTGAAAAACTGTTTTTT
TRBV7-9,-,TRBJ1-2,-,CASTPQTYGYTF,TGTGCCAGCACTCCACAGACCTATGGCTACACCTTC
TRBV27,-,TRBJ2-3,TRBD2,CASSFSPREGRDTQYF,TGTGCCAGCAGCTTTTCGCCCCGGGAGGGCCGAGATACGCAGTATTTT
TRBV7-2,-,TRBJ2-3,TRBD1,CASSLATSRGSAPLDTQYF,TGTGCCAGCAGCTTAGCGACAAGCAGGGGGTCTGCACCCCTAGATACGCAGTATTTT
TRBV27,-,TRBJ1-1,-,CASSNSNPLTEAFF,TGTGCCAGCAGCAATTCCAACCCTCTTACTGAAGCTTTCTTT
TRBV5-1,-,TRBJ2-7,-,CASSPTVGREQYF,TGCGCCAGCAGCCCAACCGTTGGGCGCGAGCAGTACTTC
TRBV7-9,-,TRBJ1-3,TRBD1,CASSYGTGSGNTIYF,TGTGCCAGCAGCTACGGGACAGGGTCTGGAAACACCATATATTTT
TRBV28,-,TRBJ2-7,-,CASSRRGSYEQYF,TGTGCCAGCAGTCGGAGAGGCTCCTACGAGCAGTACTTC
TRBV7-2,-,TRBJ1-3,-,CASSLFPGRAGNTIYF,TGTGCCAGCAGCTTATTTCCAGGAAGGGCCGGAAACACCATATATTTT
TRBV2,once,TRBJ2-1,TRBD2,CASSEEPNGRGGLNEQFF,TGTGCCAGCAGTGAAGAGCCGAACGGACGGGGGGGACTGAATGAGCAGTTCTTC
TRBV27,-,TRBJ2-1,-,CASSRSPGWTGIF,TGTGCCAGCAGCCGCTCACCTGGCTGGACCGGGATCTTC
TRBV11-2,-,TRBJ1-2,TRBD1,CASSRDRFYGYTF,TGTGCCAGCAGCCGGGACAGATTCTATGGCTACACCTTC
TRBV4-3,-,TRBJ2-1,TRBD2,CASSQDLRLAGSNEQFF,TGCGCCAGCAGCCAAGATCTGAGACTAGCGGGCAGCAATGAGCAGTTCTTC